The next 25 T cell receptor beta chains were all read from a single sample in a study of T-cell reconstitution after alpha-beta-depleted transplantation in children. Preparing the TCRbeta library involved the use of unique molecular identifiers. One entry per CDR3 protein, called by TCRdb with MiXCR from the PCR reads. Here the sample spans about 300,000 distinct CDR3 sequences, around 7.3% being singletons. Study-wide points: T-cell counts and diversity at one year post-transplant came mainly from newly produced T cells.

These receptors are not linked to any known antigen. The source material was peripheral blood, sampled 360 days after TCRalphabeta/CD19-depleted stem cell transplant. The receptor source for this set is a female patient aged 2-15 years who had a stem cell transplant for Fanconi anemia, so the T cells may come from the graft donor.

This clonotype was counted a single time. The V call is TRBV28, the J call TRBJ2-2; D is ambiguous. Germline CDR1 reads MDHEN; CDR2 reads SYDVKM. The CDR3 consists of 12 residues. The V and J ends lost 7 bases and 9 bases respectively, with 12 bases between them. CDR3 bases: TGTGCCAGCATCAAACCCCCCAGGGAGCTGTTTTTT. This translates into CASIKPPRELFF.

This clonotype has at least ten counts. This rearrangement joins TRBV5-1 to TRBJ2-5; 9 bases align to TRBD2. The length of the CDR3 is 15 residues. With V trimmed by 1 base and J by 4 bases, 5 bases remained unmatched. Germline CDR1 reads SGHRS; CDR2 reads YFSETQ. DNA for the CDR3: TGCGCCAGCAGCTTGTCCGGGACTAGCACAGAGACCCAGTACTTC. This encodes CASSLSGTSTETQYF.

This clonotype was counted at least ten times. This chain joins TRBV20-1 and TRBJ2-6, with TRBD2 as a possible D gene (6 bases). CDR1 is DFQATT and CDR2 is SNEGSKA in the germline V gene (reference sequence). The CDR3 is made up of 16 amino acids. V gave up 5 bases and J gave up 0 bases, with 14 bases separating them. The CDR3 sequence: CSASPLGGSGANVLTF. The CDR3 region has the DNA TGCAGTGCTTCCCCTCTCGGGGGCTCTGGGGCCAACGTCCTGACTTTC.

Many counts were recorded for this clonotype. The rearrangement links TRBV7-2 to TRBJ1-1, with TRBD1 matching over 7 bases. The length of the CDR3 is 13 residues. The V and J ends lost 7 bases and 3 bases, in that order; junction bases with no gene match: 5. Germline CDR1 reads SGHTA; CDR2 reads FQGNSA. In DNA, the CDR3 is TGTGCCAGCATTGACAGGGCCGACACTGAAGCTTTCTTT. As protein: CASIDRADTEAFF.

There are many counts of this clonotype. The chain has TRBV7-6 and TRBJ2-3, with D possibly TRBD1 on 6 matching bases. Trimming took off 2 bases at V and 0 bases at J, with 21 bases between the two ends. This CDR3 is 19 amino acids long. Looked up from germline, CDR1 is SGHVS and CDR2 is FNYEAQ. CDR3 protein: CASSLHSPDSSSSTDTQYF. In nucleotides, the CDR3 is TGTGCCAGCAGCTTACATAGTCCGGACAGCTCGTCAAGCACAGATACGCAGTATTTT.

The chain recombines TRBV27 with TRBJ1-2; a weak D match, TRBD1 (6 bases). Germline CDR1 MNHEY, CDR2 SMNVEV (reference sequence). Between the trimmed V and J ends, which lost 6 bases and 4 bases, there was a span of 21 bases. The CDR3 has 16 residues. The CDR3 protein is CASSLTRSGAGYGYTF. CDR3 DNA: TGTGCCAGCAGCCTAACACGTTCGGGGGCCGGCTATGGCTACACCTTC.

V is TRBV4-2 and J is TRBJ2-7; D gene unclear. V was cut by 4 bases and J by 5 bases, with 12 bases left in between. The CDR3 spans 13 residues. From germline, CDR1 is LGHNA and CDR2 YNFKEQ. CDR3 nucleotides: TGTGCCAGCAGCCGCTCCGGATCCGACGAGCAGTACGTC. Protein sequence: CASSRSGSDEQYV.

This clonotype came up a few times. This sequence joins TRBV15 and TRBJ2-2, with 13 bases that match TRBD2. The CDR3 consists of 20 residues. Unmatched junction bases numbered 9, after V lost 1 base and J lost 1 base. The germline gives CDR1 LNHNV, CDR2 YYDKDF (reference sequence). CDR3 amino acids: CATSRGPLLAGGMNTGELFF. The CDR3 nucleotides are TGTGCCACCAGCAGAGGACCCCTACTAGCGGGGGGGATGAACACCGGGGAGCTGTTTTTT.

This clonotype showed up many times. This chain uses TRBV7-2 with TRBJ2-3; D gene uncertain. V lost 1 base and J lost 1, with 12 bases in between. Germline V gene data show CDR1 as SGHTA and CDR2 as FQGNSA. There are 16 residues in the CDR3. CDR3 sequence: CASSLGFLRGTDTQYF. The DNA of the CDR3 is TGTGCCAGCAGCTTAGGATTTCTAAGGGGCACAGATACGCAGTATTTT.

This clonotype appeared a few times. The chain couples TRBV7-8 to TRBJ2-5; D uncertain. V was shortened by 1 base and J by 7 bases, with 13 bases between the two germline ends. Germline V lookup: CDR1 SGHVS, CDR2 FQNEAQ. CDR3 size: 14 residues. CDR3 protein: CASSLVIRAGTQYF. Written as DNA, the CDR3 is TGTGCCAGCAGCTTAGTTATCCGGGCTGGGACCCAGTACTTC. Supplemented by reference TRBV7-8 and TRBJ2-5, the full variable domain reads GAGVSQSPRYKVAKRGQDVALRCDPISGHVSLFWYQQALGQGPEFLTYFQNEAQLDKSGLPSDRFFAERPEGSVSTLKIQRTQQEDSAVYLCASSLVIRAGTQYFGPGTRLLVL.

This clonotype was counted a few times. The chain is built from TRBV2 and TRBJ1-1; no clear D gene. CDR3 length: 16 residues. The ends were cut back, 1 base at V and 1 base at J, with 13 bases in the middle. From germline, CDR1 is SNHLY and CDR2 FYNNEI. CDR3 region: CASSEVESTGNTEAFF. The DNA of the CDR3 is TGTGCCAGCAGTGAAGTAGAATCGACGGGGAACACTGAAGCTTTCTTT.

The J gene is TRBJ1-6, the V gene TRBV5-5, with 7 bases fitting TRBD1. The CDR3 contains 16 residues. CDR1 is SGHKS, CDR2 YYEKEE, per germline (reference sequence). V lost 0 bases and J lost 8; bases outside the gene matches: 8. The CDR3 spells CASSLEWQGGHSPLHF. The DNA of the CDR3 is TGTGCCAGCAGCTTGGAGTGGCAGGGGGGCCATTCACCCCTCCACTTT.

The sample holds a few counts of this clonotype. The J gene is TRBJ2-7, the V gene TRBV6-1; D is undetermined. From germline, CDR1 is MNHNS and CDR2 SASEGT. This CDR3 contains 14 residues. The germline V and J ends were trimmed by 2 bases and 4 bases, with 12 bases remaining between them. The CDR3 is CASSELGGGYEQYV. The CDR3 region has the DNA TGTGCCAGCAGTGAATTGGGCGGCGGATACGAGCAGTACGTC.

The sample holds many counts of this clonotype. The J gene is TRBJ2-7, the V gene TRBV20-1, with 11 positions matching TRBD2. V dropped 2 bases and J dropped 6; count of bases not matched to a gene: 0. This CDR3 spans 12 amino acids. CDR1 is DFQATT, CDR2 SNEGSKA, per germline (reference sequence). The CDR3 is CSARLAGGEQYF. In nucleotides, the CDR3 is TGCAGTGCTAGACTAGCGGGAGGCGAGCAGTACTTC.

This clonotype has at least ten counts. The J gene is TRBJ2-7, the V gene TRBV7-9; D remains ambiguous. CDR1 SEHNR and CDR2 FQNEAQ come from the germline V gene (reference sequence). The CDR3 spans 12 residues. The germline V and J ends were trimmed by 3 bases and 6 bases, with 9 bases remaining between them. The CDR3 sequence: CASSLPGLEQYF. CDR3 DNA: TGTGCCAGCAGCTTGCCCGGTCTCGAGCAGTACTTC.

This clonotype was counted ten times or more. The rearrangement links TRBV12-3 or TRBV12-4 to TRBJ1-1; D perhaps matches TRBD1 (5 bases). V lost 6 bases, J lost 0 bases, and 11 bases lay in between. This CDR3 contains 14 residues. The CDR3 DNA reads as TGTGCCAGCAGCGGGGGACGGTTGAACACTGAAGCTTTCTTT. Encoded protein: CASSGGRLNTEAFF.

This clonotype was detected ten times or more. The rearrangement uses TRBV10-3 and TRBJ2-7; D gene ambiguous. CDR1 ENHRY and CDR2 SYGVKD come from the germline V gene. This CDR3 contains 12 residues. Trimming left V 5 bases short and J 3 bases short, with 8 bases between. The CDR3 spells CAISKDVYEQYF. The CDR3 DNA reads TGTGCCATCAGTAAGGACGTCTACGAGCAGTACTTC.

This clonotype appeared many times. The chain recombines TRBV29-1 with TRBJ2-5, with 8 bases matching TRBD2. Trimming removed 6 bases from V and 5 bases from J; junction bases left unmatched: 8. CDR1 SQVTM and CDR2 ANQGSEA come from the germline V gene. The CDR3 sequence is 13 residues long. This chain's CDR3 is CSVLLGGRETQYF. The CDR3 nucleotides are TGCAGCGTCTTGCTCGGCGGGAGGGAGACCCAGTACTTC.

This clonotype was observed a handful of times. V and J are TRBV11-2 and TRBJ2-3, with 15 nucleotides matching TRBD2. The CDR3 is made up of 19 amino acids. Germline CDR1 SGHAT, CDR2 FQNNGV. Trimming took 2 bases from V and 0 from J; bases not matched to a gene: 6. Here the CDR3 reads CASSLWGLAGGSSTDTQYF. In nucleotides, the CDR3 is TGTGCCAGCAGCTTATGGGGACTAGCGGGGGGTTCTAGCACAGATACGCAGTATTTT. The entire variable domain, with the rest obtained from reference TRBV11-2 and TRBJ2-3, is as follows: EAGVAQSPRYKIIEKRQSVAFWCNPISGHATLYWYQQILGQGPKLLIQFQNNGVVDDSQLPKDRFSAERLKGVDSTLKIQPAKLEDSAVYLCASSLWGLAGGSSTDTQYFGPGTRLTVL.

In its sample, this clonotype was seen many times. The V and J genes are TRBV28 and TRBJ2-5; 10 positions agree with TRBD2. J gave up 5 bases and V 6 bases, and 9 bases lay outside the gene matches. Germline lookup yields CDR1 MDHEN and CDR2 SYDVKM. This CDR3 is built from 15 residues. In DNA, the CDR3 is TGTGCCAGCAGCCCTTCCCTAGCGGGAGTTGAGACCCAGTACTTC. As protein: CASSPSLAGVETQYF.

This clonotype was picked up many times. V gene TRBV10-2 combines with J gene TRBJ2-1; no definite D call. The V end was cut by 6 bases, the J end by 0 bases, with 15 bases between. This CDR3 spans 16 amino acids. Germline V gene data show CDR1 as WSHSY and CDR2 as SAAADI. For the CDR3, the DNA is TGCGCCAGCAGAGCAATCGGACCCAGCTCCTACAATGAGCAGTTCTTC. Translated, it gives CASRAIGPSSYNEQFF.

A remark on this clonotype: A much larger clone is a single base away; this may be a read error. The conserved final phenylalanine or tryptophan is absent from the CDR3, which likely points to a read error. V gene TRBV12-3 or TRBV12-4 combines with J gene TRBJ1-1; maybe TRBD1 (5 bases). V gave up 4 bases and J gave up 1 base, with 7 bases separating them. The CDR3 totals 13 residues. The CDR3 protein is CASSWGKNTEAFC. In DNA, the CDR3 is TGTGCCAGCAGTTGGGGGAAGAACACTGAAGCTTTCTGT.

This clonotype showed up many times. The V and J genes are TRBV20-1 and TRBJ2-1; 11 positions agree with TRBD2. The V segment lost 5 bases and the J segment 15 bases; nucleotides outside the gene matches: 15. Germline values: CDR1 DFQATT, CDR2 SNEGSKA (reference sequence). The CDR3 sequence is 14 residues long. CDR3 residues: CSAFLGTSGEQWFF. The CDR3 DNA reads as TGCAGTGCTTTCCTTGGGACTAGCGGAGAGCAGTGGTTCTTC.

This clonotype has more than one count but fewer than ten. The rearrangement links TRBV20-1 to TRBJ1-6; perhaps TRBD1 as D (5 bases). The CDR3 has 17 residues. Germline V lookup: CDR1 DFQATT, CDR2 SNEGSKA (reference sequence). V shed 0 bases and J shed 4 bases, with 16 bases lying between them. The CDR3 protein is CSARDKGGAQYNSPLHF. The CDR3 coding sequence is TGCAGTGCTAGAGATAAAGGAGGGGCACAGTATAATTCACCCCTCCACTTT.

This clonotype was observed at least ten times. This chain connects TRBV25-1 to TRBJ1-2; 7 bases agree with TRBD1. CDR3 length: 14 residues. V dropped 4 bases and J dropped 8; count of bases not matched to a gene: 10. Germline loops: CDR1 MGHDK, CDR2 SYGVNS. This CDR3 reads CASSALDRPEGYTF. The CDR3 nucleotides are TGTGCCAGCAGTGCTCTGGACAGGCCCGAGGGCTACACCTTC.